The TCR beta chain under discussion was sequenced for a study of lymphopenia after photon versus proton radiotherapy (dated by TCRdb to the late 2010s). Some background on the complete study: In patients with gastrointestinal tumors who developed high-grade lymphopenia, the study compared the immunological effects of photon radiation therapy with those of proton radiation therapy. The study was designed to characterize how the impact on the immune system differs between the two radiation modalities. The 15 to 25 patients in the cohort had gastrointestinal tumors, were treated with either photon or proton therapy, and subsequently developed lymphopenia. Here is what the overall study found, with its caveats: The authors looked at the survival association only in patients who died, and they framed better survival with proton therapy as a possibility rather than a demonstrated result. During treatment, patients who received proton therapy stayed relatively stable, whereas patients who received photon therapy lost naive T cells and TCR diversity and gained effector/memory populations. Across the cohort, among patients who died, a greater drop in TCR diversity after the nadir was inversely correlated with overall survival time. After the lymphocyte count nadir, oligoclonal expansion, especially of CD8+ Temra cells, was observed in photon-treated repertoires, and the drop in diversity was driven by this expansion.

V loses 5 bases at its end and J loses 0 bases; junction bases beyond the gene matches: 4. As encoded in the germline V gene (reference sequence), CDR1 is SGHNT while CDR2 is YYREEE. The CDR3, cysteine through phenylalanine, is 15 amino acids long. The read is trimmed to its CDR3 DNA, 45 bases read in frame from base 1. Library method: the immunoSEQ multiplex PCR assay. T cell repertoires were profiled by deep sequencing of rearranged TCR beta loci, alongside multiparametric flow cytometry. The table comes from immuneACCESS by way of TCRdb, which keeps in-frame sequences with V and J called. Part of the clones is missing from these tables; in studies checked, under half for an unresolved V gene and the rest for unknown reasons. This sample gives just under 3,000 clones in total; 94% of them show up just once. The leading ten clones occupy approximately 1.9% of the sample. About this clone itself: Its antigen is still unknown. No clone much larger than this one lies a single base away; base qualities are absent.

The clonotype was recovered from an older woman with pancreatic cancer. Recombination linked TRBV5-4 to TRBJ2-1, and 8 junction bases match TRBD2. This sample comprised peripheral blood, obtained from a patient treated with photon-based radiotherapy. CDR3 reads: CASRGTRGSYNEQFF. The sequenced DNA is TGTGCCAGCAGGGGGACTAGGGGCTCCTACAATGAGCAGTTCTTC.